This is a list of T cell receptor beta chains from one sample in a study of blood T cell repertoires in COVID-19. Assay used: immunoSEQ multiplex PCR; TCRdb lists only in-frame clones, some missing. The repertoire holds roughly 90,000 clones, with over 80% as singletons. Sequenced sample: peripheral blood. Receptor source: an elderly woman with active or convalescent COVID-19. Both conserved end residues are trimmed from each CDR3. A D gene is named only where the DNA matches it firmly.

j_call d_call v_call cdr3_aa
TRBJ2-7 TRBD1 TRBV6-4 ASSDTEGGQGAYEQY
TRBJ2-1 . TRBV5-1 ASSTTTGDTYNEQF
TRBJ1-4 TRBD1 TRBV10-3 ASLGQLGEKLF
TRBJ2-3 TRBD2 TRBV11-3 ASSLTDRPGLAGVDTQY
TRBJ2-6 . TRBV2 ASSASRLGQYSGANVLT
TRBJ2-4 TRBD1 TRBV6-6 ASSLNNLWTGRKALAKNIQY
TRBJ2-3 TRBD2 TRBV6-2/TRBV6-3 ATTYIAGSTDTQY
TRBJ2-6 . TRBV2 ASSLPVPGANVLT
TRBJ2-7 . TRBV27 ASSLRGYSSYEQY
TRBJ1-4 . TRBV18 ASSPALLNEKLF
TRBJ1-4 . TRBV30 AWSVHGIATNEKLF
TRBJ2-2 TRBD1 TRBV28 ASRQGSNTGELF
TRBJ1-1 TRBD1 TRBV6-2/TRBV6-3 ASSETQGAVGAF
TRBJ1-1 TRBD1 TRBV3-1/TRBV3-2 ASSQDRGTAEAF
TRBJ2-2 . TRBV2 ASSLQGFTGELF
TRBJ2-2 . TRBV9 ASSVAIGELF
TRBJ1-2 TRBD1 TRBV19 ASSIQPGQGYGYT
TRBJ1-3 . TRBV10-3 AISESPEAKGY
TRBJ1-2 TRBD1 TRBV6-5 ASSTWTGISYGYT
TRBJ1-1 . TRBV6-2/TRBV6-3 ASSYVREGTEAF
TRBJ2-7 . TRBV6-2/TRBV6-3 ASSYSGLPYEQY
TRBJ2-3 TRBD1 TRBV29-1 SVAQGQGTDTQY
TRBJ2-4 . TRBV12-3/TRBV12-4 ASSFGAPGIQY
TRBJ2-3 . TRBV21-1 ASSRTLGDTDTQY
TRBJ1-1 . TRBV10-3 AISEGSTEAF
TRBJ2-7 TRBD2 TRBV7-3 ASSYIGGGAYEQY
TRBJ2-1 TRBD2 TRBV6-2/TRBV6-3 ASSYSASGSEVQF
TRBJ1-2 . TRBV7-9 ASSPPGHGRYT